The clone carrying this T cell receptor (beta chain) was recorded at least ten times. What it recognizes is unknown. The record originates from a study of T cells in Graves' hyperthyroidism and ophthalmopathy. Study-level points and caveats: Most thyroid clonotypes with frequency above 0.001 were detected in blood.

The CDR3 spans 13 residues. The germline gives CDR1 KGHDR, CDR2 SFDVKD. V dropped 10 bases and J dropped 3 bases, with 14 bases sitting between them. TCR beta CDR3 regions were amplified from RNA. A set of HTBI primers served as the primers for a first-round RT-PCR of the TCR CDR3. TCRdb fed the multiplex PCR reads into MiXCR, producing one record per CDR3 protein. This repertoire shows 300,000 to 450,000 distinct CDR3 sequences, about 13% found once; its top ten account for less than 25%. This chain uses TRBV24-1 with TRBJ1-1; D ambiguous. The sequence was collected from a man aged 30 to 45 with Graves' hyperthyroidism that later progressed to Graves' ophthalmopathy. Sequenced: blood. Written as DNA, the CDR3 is TGTGCCACGTCTGACGGGGTAGACACTGAAGCTTTCTTT. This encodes CATSDGVDTEAFF.